One sample yielded the 9 T cell receptor beta chains listed below, sequenced in a study of CD8 T cells in ankylosing spondylitis (dated by TCRdb to between 2016 and 2019). Summary of the overall study and its limitations: Blood from ankylosing spondylitis patients appeared to be characterized by a TCR beta motif composed of under 10 highly homologous amino acid variants.

These TCRs' antigens remain unknown. Library prep was done by 5' RACE. Sequencing relied on an Illumina HiSeq 2500. Through fastp at Q25 and MiXCR, TCRdb rebuilt clones from the public reads, retaining in-frame beta chains. CDR3 protein duplicates are merged, each entry listing the most common genes and DNA. This sample lists about 220,000 distinct CDR3 sequences; approximately 7.3% were detected once. Clones ranked in the top ten supply 11% to 15% of the sample. The sequenced sample consisted of blood, either unsorted or a sorted T cell fraction (not recorded which). The source is a male donor with ankylosing spondylitis.

This clonotype was counted a few times. Here the CDR3 DNA reads TGTGCCAGCAGTTTATCGAGGGGACAGGGATACTACGAGCAGTACTTC. This codes for CASSLSRGQGYYEQYF. The rearrangement joins TRBV27 to TRBJ2-7, with 9 bases aligning to TRBD1. CDR1 is MNHEY and CDR2 is SMNVEV in the germline V gene (reference sequence). V lost 0 bases to trimming and J lost 3 bases; unmatched junction nucleotides: 6. CDR3 length: 16 residues.

This clonotype has a handful of counts. The gene calls are TRBV29-1 and TRBJ2-7, with 8 bases identical to TRBD1. The CDR3 totals 12 residues. The ends lost 7 bases at V and 3 bases at J; junction bases unmatched: 5. Per the germline V gene, CDR1 is SQVTM and CDR2 is ANQGSEA. CDR3 in DNA: TGCAGCGCTGGGGACAGGAACTACGAGCAGTACTTC. This gives the protein CSAGDRNYEQYF.

The chain carries TRBV6-5 and TRBJ2-7; the match to TRBD1 covers 8 bases. Germline V lookup: CDR1 MNHEY, CDR2 SVGAGI. This CDR3 is built from 14 residues. The V segment lost 5 bases and the J segment 2 bases; nucleotides outside the gene matches: 5. CDR3 sequence reads: CASSRTGSPYEQYF. The CDR3 DNA reads TGTGCCAGCAGTAGGACAGGGAGCCCCTACGAGCAGTACTTC.

This clonotype has ten or more counts. The rearrangement links TRBV12-3 or TRBV12-4 to TRBJ1-5; D is uncertain. The CDR3 has 14 residues. Trimming shortened V by 3 bases and J by 0 bases, and 6 bases separated the two germline ends. The chain's CDR3 is CASSFGRSNQPQHF. The CDR3 DNA follows: TGTGCCAGCAGTTTTGGCCGTAGCAATCAGCCCCAGCATTTT.

This clonotype occurred a few times. This chain links TRBV28 with TRBJ2-7; possibly TRBD1 or TRBD2 for D (5 bases each). The germline V gene encodes CDR1 MDHEN and CDR2 SYDVKM. V lost 3 bases and J 5 bases, leaving 23 bases between the germline ends. CDR3 size: 17 residues. The CDR3 region has the DNA TGTGCCAGCAGTTTTTTGTCCGAGGGGAAACGGGGCCACGAGCAGTACTTC. This sequence encodes CASSFLSEGKRGHEQYF.

This clonotype was seen ten or more times. The chain has TRBV29-1 and TRBJ2-2; 8 nucleotides match TRBD1. There are 13 residues in the CDR3. With 6 bases clipped from V and 5 bases from J, the junction kept 5 bases outside the gene matches. CDR1 SQVTM and CDR2 ANQGSEA come from the germline V gene. CDR3 in amino acids: CSVRTGRTGELFF. In DNA form, the CDR3 reads TGCAGCGTGCGGACAGGGCGGACCGGGGAGCTGTTTTTT.

This clonotype was seen only once. This chain uses TRBV27 with TRBJ2-1, with D tentatively TRBD1 or TRBD2 (6 bases each). Trimming cost V 0 bases and J 10 bases, with 13 bases left between them. Germline CDR1 is MNHEY and CDR2 is SMNVEV (reference sequence). The CDR3 extends over 14 amino acids. CDR3 nucleotides: TGTGCCAGCAGTTTATCTCCGACAGGACTAGAGCAGTTCTTC. It encodes CASSLSPTGLEQFF.

This clonotype was found many times. Written as DNA, the CDR3 is TGTGCCAGCAGCGTAGCTCAGGGGCAGGGGGCCCACGAGCAGTACTTC. It yields the protein CASSVAQGQGAHEQYF. The V and J genes are TRBV9 and TRBJ2-7, with TRBD1 matching 8 bases. CDR1 SGDLS and CDR2 YYNGEE come from the germline V gene. V gave up 0 bases and J gave up 5 bases; unmatched junction bases: 10. The CDR3 extends over 16 amino acids.

There are a few counts of this clonotype. This chain links TRBV11-2 with TRBJ1-3, with D perhaps matching TRBD1 (5 bases). Trimming removed 2 bases at V and 4 bases at J, with 12 bases between. Germline loops: CDR1 SGHAT, CDR2 FQNNGV. This CDR3 is built from 15 residues. The CDR3 DNA follows: TGTGCCAGCAGCTTATGGGGCACGAGAGGAAACACCATATATTTT. Translated, it gives CASSLWGTRGNTIYF.